The text below deals with one TCR beta chain. The antigen is not known. The CDR3 runs to 13 residues. The source of the sample is a study of T cells in localized non-small cell lung cancer. Study-wide findings and caveats: It was uninvolved adjacent lung that showed the highest T cell clonality, exceeding tumor. Heterogeneity remains possible because sequencing was limited to only one tumor region. Adjacent lung had a median approximately 50 of the 100 largest tumor clones.

Clones were read by immunoSEQ multiplex PCR, and TCRdb kept only the in-frame ones, dropping some. This sample has approximately 140,000 clones; around 90% occur once, and the top ten carry around 1.7%. Sequenced material: peripheral blood, taken before any cancer treatment. This chain links TRBV21-1 with TRBJ1-1; TRBD1 is the table's D call, not checked against the DNA. TRBV21-1 is flagged as a pseudogene. The receptor was derived from a female donor older than 55 with stage I lung adenocarcinoma. In nucleotides, the CDR3 is TGTGCCAGCAGCAGAGACAAAAACACTGAAGCTTTCTTT. Amino acid sequence: CASSRDKNTEAFF.